The sequence of this T cell receptor beta chain was determined in a study of blood T cell repertoires in COVID-19 (dated by TCRdb to about 2020). Describing the broader study: Collaborator samples came from the United States, Italy and Spain and covered acute and convalescent phases of COVID-19. The prospective study material was composed of cDNA or gDNA derived from T cells, B-cell-depleted T cells, or PBMCs. Deeply sampled blood TCRbeta repertoires from subjects exposed to, actively infected with, or recovered from COVID-19 were included in the dataset. The repertoires were released in a freely available public database meant as a resource for research on the immune response to SARS-CoV-2. The samples were drawn from the first 160 participants of the ongoing ImmuneRACE study and from over 950 subjects provided by 6 global collaborators. A de-identified subject ID, COVID-19 status, age in years and sex were almost always included in the sample metadata. Where available, HLA class I and class II types were taken from metadata supplied by the sample provider and were not determined by assay-based typing. Beyond this particular receptor, the publication reports: The quantity of clinical and demographic metadata differed by source and by participant and was supplied without curation.

TCRbeta CDR3 regions were amplified from genomic DNA by means of the immunoSEQ Assay, a bias-controlled multiplex PCR. The study's processing was this. The number of nucleated cells in each sample was estimated by amplification of reference gene primers within the assay. To quantify the absolute abundance of each unique TCRbeta CDR3 rearrangement, sequence reads were collapsed and filtered. For each sample, productive Simpson clonality was calculated as the square root of Simpson's diversity index over productive rearrangements. Imported from immuneACCESS, the table was reduced by TCRdb to in-frame sequences with V and J called. These copies leave out some clones; in studies compared against another copy, an unresolved V gene accounts for under half, and the cause of the remainder is not known. Clone size and the V and J calls come from that table; the DNA yielded D and trimming. Here the sample has about 160,000 clones; 82% occur a single time. Together, the top ten hold 22% of the sample.

The CDR1 and CDR2 encoded by the germline V gene are MNHNS and SASEGT. Deletion took 2 bases off V and 5 bases off J, with a span of 9 bases between the germline ends. The CDR3 runs 13 amino acids, cysteine and phenylalanine included. The sequence is cut down to CDR3 DNA, 39 bases in frame from base 1. For this clone: Its antigen is unknown. Base-call qualities are not available, and no considerably larger clone is one nucleotide away.

Each collaborating institution followed its own protocols to collect whole blood in K2EDTA tubes. For TCRbeta analysis, collaborators shipped samples in one of three forms: frozen whole blood, isolated PBMCs, or DNA extracted from either of those sample types. This clonotype was obtained from a woman of 80 years or more with acute or convalescent COVID-19. The V and J segments used are TRBV6-1 and TRBJ1-2, with a weak D call of TRBD1 (5 bases match). The sample consisted of peripheral blood. CDR3 reads: CASSEQGFYGYTF. The nucleotides read TGTGCCAGCAGTGAACAGGGTTTTTATGGCTACACCTTC.